Below, 31 T cell receptor beta chains from the same sample are listed, as sequenced in a study of Ad26.COV2.S vaccination and SARS-CoV-2 variants. The repertoire was sequenced with immunoSEQ multiplex PCR; TCRdb's copy has only in-frame clones and lacks some. The data contain roughly 40,000 clones, about 80% of them singletons. This specimen consisted of peripheral blood, obtained after recovery from COVID-19. These receptors were taken from a human donor who had recovered from COVID-19.

V and J are TRBV5-1 and TRBJ2-6, with D perhaps matching TRBD1 (6 bases). Looked up from germline, CDR1 is SGHRS and CDR2 is YFSETQ. The CDR3 consists of 15 residues. The V and J ends lost 6 bases and 1 base respectively, with 11 bases between them. In DNA form, the CDR3 reads TGCGCCAGCACACTTCAGGGGTCTGGGGCCAACGTCCTGACTTTC. Amino acid sequence: CASTLQGSGANVLTF.

The V call is TRBV6-1, the J call TRBJ1-2, with TRBD1 as a possible D gene (5 bases). Germline CDR1 and CDR2: MNHNS and SASEGT. This CDR3 spans 14 amino acids. Trimming pared 0 bases from V and 7 bases from J, leaving 12 bases between. The CDR3 DNA is TGTGCCAGCAGTGAAGCCGGCGGGGGGATTGGCTACACCTTC. It is translated as CASSEAGGGIGYTF.

The chain joins TRBV28 to TRBJ1-2; 10 bases fit TRBD1. V gave up 6 bases and J gave up 4 bases; unmatched junction bases: 11. The CDR3 covers 16 residues. From germline, CDR1 is MDHEN and CDR2 SYDVKM. CDR3 sequence reads: CASRPPLGQGIYGYTF. The CDR3 DNA follows: TGTGCCAGCAGACCACCCCTGGGACAGGGGATCTATGGCTACACCTTC.

The sample holds one count of this clone. The chain's CDR3 is CASSPDRSSGNTIYF. CDR3 DNA: TGTGCCAGCAGCCCGGACAGGAGCTCTGGAAACACCATATATTTT. The V call is TRBV5-4, the J call TRBJ1-3, with 7 positions matching TRBD1. The CDR3 has 15 amino acids. V trimming: 4 bases; J trimming: 0 bases; junction bases outside the gene matches: 4. Germline CDR1 and CDR2: SGHNT and YYREEE (reference sequence).

The rearrangement joins TRBV24-1 to TRBJ2-5; D may correspond to TRBD1 or TRBD2 (6 bases each). This CDR3 is built from 16 residues. Germline-derived CDR1 and CDR2 are KGHDR and SFDVKD. Trimming pared 5 bases from V and 4 bases from J, leaving 19 bases between. The CDR3 is CATSGGKGGPTETQYF. CDR3 DNA: TGTGCCACCAGTGGGGGGAAAGGGGGGCCGACAGAGACCCAGTACTTC.

Relative to its sample, this clone is medium-sized (0.01 to 0.1%). V and J are TRBV14 and TRBJ2-7, with 10 bases matching TRBD2. This CDR3 has 15 residues. With 0 bases clipped from V and 12 bases from J, the junction kept 11 bases outside the gene matches. CDR1 and CDR2 from the germline V gene are SGHDN and FVKESK. The chain's CDR3 is CASSQDFWLAGVLYF. In nucleotides, the CDR3 is TGTGCCAGCAGCCAAGATTTCTGGCTAGCGGGAGTGTTGTACTTC.

The rearrangement uses TRBV18 and TRBJ1-3; tentative D call: TRBD1 (6 bases). This CDR3 region has 16 residues. The germline V gene has CDR1 KGHSH and CDR2 LQKENI. V lost 2 bases and J 3 bases, leaving 14 bases between the germline ends. This CDR3 reads CASSPDSGGYGNTIYF. In DNA form, the CDR3 reads TGTGCCAGCTCACCAGACTCCGGGGGCTATGGAAACACCATATATTTT.

This clone was seen only once. V is TRBV6-5 and J is TRBJ2-7, with 9 positions matching TRBD2. The germline gives CDR1 MNHEY, CDR2 SVGAGI. This CDR3 is 13 amino acids long. V lost 7 bases and J lost 5; bases outside the gene matches: 6. CDR3 residues: CASISSGTHEQYF. CDR3 bases: TGTGCCAGCATCTCTAGCGGGACCCACGAGCAGTACTTC.

CDR3 DNA sequence: TGTGCCAGTAGTATGGGGGACAGGCCAAATTCACCCCTCCACTTT. Translated, it gives CASSMGDRPNSPLHF. The chain employs TRBV19 and TRBJ1-6; 8 nucleotides align to TRBD1. The germline gives CDR1 LNHDA, CDR2 SQIVND (reference sequence). V shed 3 bases and J 7 bases; nucleotides not matched to a gene: 5. This CDR3 is 15 amino acids long.

V gene TRBV5-5 combines with J gene TRBJ2-1; D remains ambiguous. Between the trimmed V and J ends, which lost 0 bases and 3 bases, there was a span of 13 bases. Germline lookup yields CDR1 SGHKS and CDR2 YYEKEE (reference sequence). This CDR3 contains 16 residues. The CDR3 sequence is CASSLAGLPHYNEQFF. The CDR3 bases are TGTGCCAGCAGCTTGGCCGGGCTCCCTCACTACAATGAGCAGTTCTTC.

This clone was observed a handful of times. The CDR3 region is CAISLSPAGQGSSNEKLFF. For the CDR3, the DNA is TGTGCCATCAGTCTATCCCCCGCGGGACAGGGCTCCAGTAATGAAAAACTGTTTTTT. This chain joins TRBV10-3 and TRBJ1-4, with TRBD1 matching over 9 bases. Germline CDR1 and CDR2: ENHRY and SYGVKD. Germline trimming cut 5 bases from V and 4 bases from J; bases unmatched to any gene: 17. This CDR3 has 19 amino acids.

J is TRBJ2-3 and V is TRBV11-2, with TRBD2 identical over 12 bases. After removal of 7 bases from V and 5 bases from J, the junction contained 7 bases not matched to a gene. The CDR3 consists of 15 residues. Germline CDR1 reads SGHAT; CDR2 reads FQNNGV. CDR3 residues: CASTLTSGSGDTQYF. The CDR3 DNA follows: TGTGCCAGCACCTTGACTAGCGGGAGTGGAGATACGCAGTATTTT.

This clone appeared a single time. Germline is not matched at one junction end, which may reflect a read error. This rearrangement joins TRBV7-9 to TRBJ1-4; no clear D gene. The CDR3 length is 12 residues. Germline loops: CDR1 SEHNR, CDR2 FQNEAQ (reference sequence). The CDR3 reads CASSLVNEELFF. The CDR3 DNA reads TGTGCCAGCAGCTTAGTTAATGAAGAACTGTTTTTT.

The chain uses TRBV19 and TRBJ1-2; D possibly corresponds to TRBD1 (5 bases). V dropped 10 bases and J dropped 0 bases, with 12 bases sitting between them. CDR3 length: 13 amino acids. Germline V gives CDR1 LNHDA, CDR2 SQIVND (reference sequence). CDR3 in amino acids: CATADSSNYGYTF. Here the CDR3 DNA reads TGTGCCACCGCCGACAGTTCTAACTATGGCTACACCTTC.

In nucleotides, the CDR3 is TGTGCCTCCGCGGGAGGTACGCAGTATTTT. Its translation: CASAGGTQYF. The chain recombines TRBV2 with TRBJ2-3, with 8 positions matching TRBD2. This CDR3 comprises 10 residues. The germline V gene has CDR1 SNHLY and CDR2 FYNNEI. V shed 11 bases, J shed 8 bases, and the junction held 3 bases outside the gene matches. Full variable domain (outside the CDR3, taken from reference TRBV2 and TRBJ2-3): EPEVTQTPSHQVTQMGQEVILRCVPISNHLYFYWYRQILGQKVEFLVSFYNNEISEKSEIFDDQFSVERPDGSNFTLKIRSTKLEDSAMYFCASAGGTQYFGPGTRLTVL.

The chain joins TRBV6-5 to TRBJ1-5, with D perhaps matching TRBD1 (5 bases). Germline lookup yields CDR1 MNHEY and CDR2 SVGAGI. The CDR3 is 15 amino acids. V lost 8 bases and J 2 bases, leaving 16 bases between the germline ends. The CDR3: CASGMWGMGNQPQHF. The CDR3 region has the DNA TGTGCCAGCGGGATGTGGGGGATGGGCAATCAGCCCCAGCATTTT.

This clone was seen ten or more times. The CDR3, as DNA: TGTGCCTGGAGCCTGGTTGGGGCTGAAGCTTTCTTT. Protein: CAWSLVGAEAFF. The chain links TRBV30 to TRBJ1-1, with D unclear. Germline CDR1 is GTSNPN and CDR2 is SVGIG (reference sequence). V was trimmed by 3 bases and J by 6 bases, leaving 11 bases between them. The CDR3 has 12 residues.

The chain carries TRBV10-1 and TRBJ2-3; the match to TRBD2 covers 7 bases. The CDR3 is 16 residues long. The V gene end was trimmed by 3 bases and the J gene end by 5 bases; junction bases not matched to a gene: 11. Germline values: CDR1 WNHNN, CDR2 SYGVQD (reference sequence). CDR3 amino acids: CASSDSVRERLDTQYF. DNA of the CDR3: TGCGCCAGCAGTGACTCCGTGCGGGAGAGGTTAGATACGCAGTATTTT.

This chain links TRBV6-5 with TRBJ1-1, with 9 positions matching TRBD1. Germline V gene sequence: CDR1 MNHEY, CDR2 SVGAGI. The V gene end was trimmed by 7 bases and the J gene end by 4 bases; junction bases not matched to a gene: 10. The CDR3 loop spans 15 amino acids. In DNA, the CDR3 is TGTGCCAGCACCTTAACACAGGGGGCGACCACTGAAGCTTTCTTT. It encodes CASTLTQGATTEAFF.

The chain links TRBV19 to TRBJ1-4; D is possibly TRBD1 (6 bases). Deletions cut 3 bases from V and 11 bases from J, with 25 bases between. The CDR3 runs 17 residues. Germline lookup yields CDR1 LNHDA and CDR2 SQIVND (reference sequence). The CDR3 loop reads CASSIRRGKARMEKLFF. CDR3 nucleotides: TGTGCCAGTAGTATCCGCAGGGGAAAAGCCCGAATGGAGAAACTGTTTTTT.

This clone occurred once. The chain is built from TRBV6-5 and TRBJ1-5; D ambiguous. CDR1 and CDR2 from the germline V gene are MNHEY and SVGAGI. V was shortened by 5 bases and J by 0 bases, with 11 bases between the two germline ends. CDR3 length equals 15 residues. The CDR3 loop is CASSTMRNSNQPQHF. DNA for the CDR3: TGTGCCAGCAGTACGATGAGAAATAGCAATCAGCCCCAGCATTTT.

J is TRBJ1-3 and V is TRBV7-2; D not certain. Germline V lookup: CDR1 SGHTA, CDR2 FQGNSA. There are 13 residues in the CDR3. V was shortened by 4 bases and J by 6 bases, with 10 bases between the two germline ends. The CDR3 coding sequence is TGTGCCAGCAGCTCGGGTCAATTAAACACCATATATTTT. Its protein is CASSSGQLNTIYF.

The chain uses TRBV7-2 and TRBJ1-1; no firm D call. This CDR3 region has 14 residues. V was pared by 5 bases and J by 2 bases, with 12 bases between. Germline assignment: CDR1 SGHTA and CDR2 FQGNSA. CDR3 coding DNA: TGTGCCAGCAGCAAGGGTCTAACCAACACTGAAGCTTTCTTT. This codes for CASSKGLTNTEAFF.

The V and J genes are TRBV18 and TRBJ1-1; 10 nucleotides align to TRBD1. The CDR3 runs 16 residues. The ends lost 3 bases at V and 0 bases at J; junction bases unmatched: 4. CDR1 is KGHSH and CDR2 is LQKENI in the germline V gene. The CDR3 DNA is TGTGCCAGCTCACCTTCGGGACAGGGGATGAACACTGAAGCTTTCTTT. Protein: CASSPSGQGMNTEAFF. The complete variable domain, with remaining parts taken from reference TRBV18 and TRBJ1-1, reads NAGVMQNPRHLVRRRGQEARLRCSPMKGHSHVYWYRQLPEEGLKFMVYLQKENIIDESGMPKERFSAEFPKEGPSILRIQQVVRGDSAAYFCASSPSGQGMNTEAFFGQGTRLTVV.

The chain uses TRBV2 and TRBJ2-3; the D gene is possibly TRBD2 (7 bases). Trimming shortened V by 8 bases and J by 6 bases, and 18 bases separated the two germline ends. The CDR3 spans 14 residues. Germline assignment: CDR1 SNHLY and CDR2 FYNNEI. In DNA, the CDR3 is TGTGCCAGCCTAAGCGGGAACGGGGGCGATACGCAGTATTTT. Amino acids: CASLSGNGGDTQYF.

V usage is TRBV3-1 (or the pseudogene TRBV3-2) and J usage is TRBJ2-3; D possibly corresponds to TRBD1 (6 bases). The length of the CDR3 is 13 residues. V was shortened by 3 bases and J by 8 bases, with 12 bases between the two germline ends. Germline V gives CDR1 LGHDT, CDR2 YNNKEL (reference sequence). In nucleotides, the CDR3 is TGTGCCAGCAGCCAGGGTGAAGGGGGTACGCAGTATTTT. It encodes CASSQGEGGTQYF.

V usage is TRBV2 and J usage is TRBJ2-7, with D possibly being TRBD1 or TRBD2 (6 bases each). Germline V gene sequence: CDR1 SNHLY, CDR2 FYNNEI. The CDR3 has 14 residues. V gave up 8 bases and J gave up 0 bases, with 14 bases separating them. The CDR3: CASWGAESSYEQYV. The CDR3 bases are TGTGCCAGCTGGGGGGCGGAAAGCTCCTACGAGCAGTACGTC.

The chain employs TRBV15 and TRBJ2-2; D gene unclear. With 5 bases removed from V and 7 bases from J, the gap between germline ends came to 11 bases. CDR1 and CDR2 from the germline V gene are LNHNV and YYDKDF (reference sequence). This CDR3 has 13 residues. DNA of the CDR3: TGTGCCACCAGCGATAGTTCGGGCGGGGAGCTGTTTTTT. Protein product: CATSDSSGGELFF.

The chain has TRBV7-9 and TRBJ1-1; D ambiguous. V was clipped by 1 base and J by 8 bases, with 11 bases between them. The germline V gene has CDR1 SEHNR and CDR2 FQNEAQ (reference sequence). The CDR3 totals 13 residues. The DNA for the CDR3 is TGTGCCAGCAGCTTAGAAGGCGGGATCGAAGCTTTCTTT. Translating gives CASSLEGGIEAFF.

This chain uses TRBV27 with TRBJ2-5, with D perhaps matching TRBD1 or TRBD2 (5 bases each). The CDR3 runs to 15 residues. CDR1 and CDR2 (germline): MNHEY, SMNVEV (reference sequence). V lost 8 bases to trimming and J lost 1 base, with 17 bases between them. CDR3 sequence reads: CASGSGAEVQETQYF. CDR3 sequence (DNA): TGTGCCAGCGGGTCCGGGGCCGAAGTCCAAGAGACCCAGTACTTC.

This clone was seen a handful of times. The DNA for the CDR3 is TGTGCCAGCAGCTTAGGTACGGCCGGGTCACCCCTCCACTTT. It is translated as CASSLGTAGSPLHF. The chain has TRBV7-9 and TRBJ1-6; unclear D gene. V lost 1 base and J 10 bases, leaving 11 bases between the germline ends. This CDR3 spans 14 amino acids. Per the germline V gene, CDR1 is SEHNR and CDR2 is FQNEAQ (reference sequence).